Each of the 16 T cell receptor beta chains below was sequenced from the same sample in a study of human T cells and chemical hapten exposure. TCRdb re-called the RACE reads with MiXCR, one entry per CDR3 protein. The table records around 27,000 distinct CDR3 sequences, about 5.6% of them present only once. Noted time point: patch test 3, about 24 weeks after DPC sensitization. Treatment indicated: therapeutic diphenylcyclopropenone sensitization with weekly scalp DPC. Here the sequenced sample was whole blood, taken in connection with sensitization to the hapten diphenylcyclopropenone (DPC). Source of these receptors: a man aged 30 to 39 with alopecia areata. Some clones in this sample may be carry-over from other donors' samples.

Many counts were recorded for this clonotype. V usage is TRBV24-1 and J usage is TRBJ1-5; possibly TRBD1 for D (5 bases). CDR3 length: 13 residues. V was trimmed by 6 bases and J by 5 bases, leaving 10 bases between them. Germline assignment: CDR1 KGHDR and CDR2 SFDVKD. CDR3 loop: CATSSQGHQPQHF. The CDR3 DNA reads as TGTGCCACCAGTAGCCAGGGACATCAGCCCCAGCATTTT.

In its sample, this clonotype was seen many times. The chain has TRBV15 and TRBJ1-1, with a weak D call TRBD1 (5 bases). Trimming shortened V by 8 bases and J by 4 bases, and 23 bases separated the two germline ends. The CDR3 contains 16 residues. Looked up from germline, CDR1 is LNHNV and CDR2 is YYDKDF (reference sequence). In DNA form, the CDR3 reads TGTGCCACCGAAAAAGATCTGGGGCACCCGGGCACTGAAGCTTTCTTT. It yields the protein CATEKDLGHPGTEAFF.

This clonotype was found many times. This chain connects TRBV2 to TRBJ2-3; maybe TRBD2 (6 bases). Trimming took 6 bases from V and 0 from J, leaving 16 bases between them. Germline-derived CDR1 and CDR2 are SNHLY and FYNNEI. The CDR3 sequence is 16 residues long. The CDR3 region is CASSVASATSTDTQYF. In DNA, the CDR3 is TGTGCCAGCAGCGTAGCTAGCGCAACTAGCACAGATACGCAGTATTTT.

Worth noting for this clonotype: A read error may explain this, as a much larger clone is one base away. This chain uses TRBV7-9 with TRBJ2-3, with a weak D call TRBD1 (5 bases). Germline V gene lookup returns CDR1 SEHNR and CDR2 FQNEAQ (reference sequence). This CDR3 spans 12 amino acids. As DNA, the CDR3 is TGTTCCAGCAGCTCCCCGTGGCAGGGTCTGTATTTT. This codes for CSSSSPWQGLYF.

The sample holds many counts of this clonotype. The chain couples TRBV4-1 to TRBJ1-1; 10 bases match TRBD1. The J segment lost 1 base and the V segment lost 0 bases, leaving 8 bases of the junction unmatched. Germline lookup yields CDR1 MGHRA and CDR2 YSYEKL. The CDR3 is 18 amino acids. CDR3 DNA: TGCGCCAGCAGCCAAGAAGGGGGACAGGGGAGGCGGAACACTGAAGCTTTCTTT. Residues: CASSQEGGQGRRNTEAFF.

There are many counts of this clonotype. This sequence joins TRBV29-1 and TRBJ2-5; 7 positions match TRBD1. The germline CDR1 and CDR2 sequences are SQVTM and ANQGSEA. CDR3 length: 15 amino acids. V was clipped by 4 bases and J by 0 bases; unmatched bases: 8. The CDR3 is CSVAKGGQYQETQYF. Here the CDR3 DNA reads TGCAGCGTTGCTAAAGGGGGACAGTACCAAGAGACCCAGTACTTC.

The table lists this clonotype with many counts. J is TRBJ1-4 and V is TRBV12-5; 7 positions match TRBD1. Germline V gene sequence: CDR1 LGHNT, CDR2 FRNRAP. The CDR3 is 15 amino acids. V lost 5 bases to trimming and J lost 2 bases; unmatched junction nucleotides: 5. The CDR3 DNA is TGTGCTAGTGGTCCGGGGACAGATACTAATGAAAAACTGTTTTTT. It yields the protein CASGPGTDTNEKLFF. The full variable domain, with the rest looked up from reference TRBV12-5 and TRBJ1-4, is DARVTQTPRHKVTEMGQEVTMRCQPILGHNTVFWYRQTMMQGLELLAYFRNRAPLDDSGMPKDRFSAEMPDATLATLKIQPSEPRDSAVYFCASGPGTDTNEKLFFGSGTQLSVL.

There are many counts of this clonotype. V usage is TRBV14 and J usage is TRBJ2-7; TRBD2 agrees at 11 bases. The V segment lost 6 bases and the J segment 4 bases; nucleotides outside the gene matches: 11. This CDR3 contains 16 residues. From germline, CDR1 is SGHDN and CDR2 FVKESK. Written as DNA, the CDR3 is TGTGCCAGCAGTCGCCCCGGGACTAGCGGCAGTTACGAGCAGTACTTC. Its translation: CASSRPGTSGSYEQYF.

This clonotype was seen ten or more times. DNA for the CDR3: TGCAGTGCTACACCCTACTTCCGACAGGGGCAGTTCTTC. This sequence encodes CSATPYFRQGQFF. This chain joins TRBV20-1 and TRBJ2-1, with 7 bases aligning to TRBD1. Per the germline V gene, CDR1 is DFQATT and CDR2 is SNEGSKA (reference sequence). CDR3 size: 13 residues. With 4 bases clipped from V and 12 bases from J, the junction kept 12 bases outside the gene matches.

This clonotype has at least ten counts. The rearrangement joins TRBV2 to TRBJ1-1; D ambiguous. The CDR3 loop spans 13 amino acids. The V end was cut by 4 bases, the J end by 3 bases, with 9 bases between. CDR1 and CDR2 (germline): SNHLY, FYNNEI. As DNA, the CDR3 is TGTGCCAGCAGTGTGGGTAGGGACACTGAAGCTTTCTTT. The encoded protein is CASSVGRDTEAFF. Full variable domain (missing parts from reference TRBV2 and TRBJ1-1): EPEVTQTPSHQVTQMGQEVILRCVPISNHLYFYWYRQILGQKVEFLVSFYNNEISEKSEIFDDQFSVERPDGSNFTLKIRSTKLEDSAMYFCASSVGRDTEAFFGQGTRLTVV.

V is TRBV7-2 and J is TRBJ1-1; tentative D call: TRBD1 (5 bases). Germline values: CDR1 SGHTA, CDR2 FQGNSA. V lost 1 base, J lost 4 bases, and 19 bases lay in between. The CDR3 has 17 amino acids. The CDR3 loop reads CASSLGASGGGSTEAFF. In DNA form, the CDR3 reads TGTGCCAGCAGCTTAGGGGCGTCCGGTGGGGGAAGCACTGAAGCTTTCTTT.

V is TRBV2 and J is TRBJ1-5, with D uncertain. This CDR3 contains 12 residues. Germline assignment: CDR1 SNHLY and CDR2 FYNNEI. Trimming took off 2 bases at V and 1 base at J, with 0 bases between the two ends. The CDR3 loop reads CASSESNQPQHF. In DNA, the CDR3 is TGTGCCAGCAGTGAAAGCAATCAGCCCCAGCATTTT.

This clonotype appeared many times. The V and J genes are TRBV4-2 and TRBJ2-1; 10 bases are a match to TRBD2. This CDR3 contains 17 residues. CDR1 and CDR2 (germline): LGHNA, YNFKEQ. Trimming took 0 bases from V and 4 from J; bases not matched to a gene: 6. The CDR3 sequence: CASSQDLKAGGYNEQFF. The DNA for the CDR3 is TGTGCCAGCAGCCAAGACCTGAAAGCGGGGGGGTACAATGAGCAGTTCTTC.

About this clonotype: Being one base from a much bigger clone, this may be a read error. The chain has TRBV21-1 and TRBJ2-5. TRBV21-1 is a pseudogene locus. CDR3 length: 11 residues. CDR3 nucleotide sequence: TGTGCCAGCAGCAAGGAAGAGACCCAGTACTTC. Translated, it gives CASSKEETQYF.

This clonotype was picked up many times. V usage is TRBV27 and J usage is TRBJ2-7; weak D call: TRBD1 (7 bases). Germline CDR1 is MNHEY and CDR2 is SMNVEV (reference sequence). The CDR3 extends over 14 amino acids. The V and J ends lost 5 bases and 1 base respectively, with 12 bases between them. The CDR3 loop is CASSTTGRSYEQYF. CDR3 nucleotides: TGTGCCAGCAGTACGACAGGGAGGTCCTACGAGCAGTACTTC.

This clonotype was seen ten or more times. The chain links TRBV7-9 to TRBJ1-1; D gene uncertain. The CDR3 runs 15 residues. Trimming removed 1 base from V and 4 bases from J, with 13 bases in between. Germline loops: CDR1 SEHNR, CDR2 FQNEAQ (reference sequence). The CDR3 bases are TGTGCCAGCAGCTTAGTCGACGGCCCGCCCACTGAAGCTTTCTTT. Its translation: CASSLVDGPPTEAFF.